A single sample is the source of the 7 T cell receptor beta chains below, sequenced in a study of blood T cells in healthy people across ages. Next came a second PCR, run for roughly 7 to 12 cycles, which used a sample-barcoded 5' primer along with a J-beta primer mix. TCRdb redid the calling of the 5' RACE reads with MiXCR, one entry per CDR3 protein. The sample comprises some 370,000 distinct CDR3 sequences, about 49% of which are singletons, and about 54% rests with the top ten. Material for sequencing was blood. These receptors originate from a man aged 60 to 69 in good health.

The chain couples TRBV12-3 or TRBV12-4 to TRBJ2-1; TRBD1 agrees at 7 bases. The DNA matches TRBJ2-7 better at its end, which makes the J call doubtful. The CDR3 covers 15 residues. In DNA form, the CDR3 reads TGTGCCAGCAGTACGACAGGGAGCTCCTACAATGAGCAGTACTTC. Protein product: CASSTTGSSYNEQYF.

The J gene is TRBJ1-2, the V gene TRBV7-9, with 7 bases aligning to TRBD1. With V trimmed by 7 bases and J by 3 bases, 14 bases remained unmatched. This CDR3 is 16 amino acids long. CDR1 is SEHNR, CDR2 FQNEAQ, per germline (reference sequence). The CDR3 spells CASTRGGGRYDYGYTF. DNA for the CDR3: TGTGCCAGCACCAGGGGGGGAGGACGTTACGACTATGGCTACACCTTC.

This clonotype was seen a few times. The V and J genes are TRBV7-2 and TRBJ2-5; 9 positions agree with TRBD1. The CDR3 contains 14 residues. V dropped 3 bases and J dropped 4; count of bases not matched to a gene: 3. Germline CDR1 and CDR2: SGHTA and FQGNSA. CDR3 nucleotides: TGTGCCAGCAGCTTTAACAGGGGGCGAGAGACCCAGTACTTC. Amino acid sequence: CASSFNRGRETQYF.

The chain is built from TRBV7-2 and TRBJ2-3; D is uncertain. The V and J ends lost 5 bases and 4 bases respectively, with 7 bases between them. Germline loops: CDR1 SGHTA, CDR2 FQGNSA. There are 12 residues in the CDR3. CDR3 sequence reads: CASSNRADTQYF. In nucleotides, the CDR3 is TGTGCCAGCAGCAACCGGGCAGATACGCAGTATTTT.

This chain joins TRBV29-1 and TRBJ2-1; D tentatively reads TRBD1 or TRBD2 (5 bases each). This CDR3 comprises 13 residues. From germline, CDR1 is SQVTM and CDR2 ANQGSEA. Trimming shortened V by 6 bases and J by 6 bases, and 15 bases separated the two germline ends. CDR3: CSVLSWGFNEQFF. Written as DNA, the CDR3 is TGCAGCGTCCTCAGCTGGGGGTTCAATGAGCAGTTCTTC.

The chain links TRBV2 to TRBJ1-6, with a tentative D call TRBD1 (5 bases). Trimming removed 6 bases from V and 1 base from J, with 10 bases in between. CDR1 is SNHLY and CDR2 is FYNNEI in the germline V gene. CDR3 length equals 15 residues. CDR3 in DNA: TGTGCCAGCAGACCGGGGGAGTCCTATAATTCACCCCTCCACTTT. This codes for CASRPGESYNSPLHF.

This chain connects TRBV6-2 or TRBV6-3 to TRBJ2-5, with 7 bases that match TRBD2. This CDR3 is built from 12 residues. CDR1 is MNHEY, CDR2 SVGEGT, per germline. V gave up 9 bases and J gave up 5 bases; unmatched junction bases: 6. The CDR3 sequence: CASRHGGETQYF. The CDR3 DNA sequence: TGTGCCAGTAGACACGGGGGGGAGACCCAGTACTTC.